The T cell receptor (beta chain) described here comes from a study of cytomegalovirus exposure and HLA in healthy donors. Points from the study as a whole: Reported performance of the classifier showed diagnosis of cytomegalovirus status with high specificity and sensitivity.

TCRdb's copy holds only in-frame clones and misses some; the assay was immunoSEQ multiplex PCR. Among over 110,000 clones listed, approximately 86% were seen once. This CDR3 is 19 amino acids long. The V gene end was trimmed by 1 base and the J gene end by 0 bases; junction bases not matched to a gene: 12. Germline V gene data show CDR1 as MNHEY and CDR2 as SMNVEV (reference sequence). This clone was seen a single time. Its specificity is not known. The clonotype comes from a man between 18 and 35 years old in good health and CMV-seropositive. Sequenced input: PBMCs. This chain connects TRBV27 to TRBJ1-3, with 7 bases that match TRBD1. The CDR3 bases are TGTGCCAGCAGTTTATTTCCTCCGGGACAGTACTCCTCTGGAAACACCATATATTTT. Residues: CASSLFPPGQYSSGNTIYF.